This TCR beta chain is drawn from a study of technical replicates of blood from a handful of donors. Germline CDR1 reads SEHNR; CDR2 reads FQNEAQ (reference sequence). The CDR3 spans 14 residues. V was clipped by 5 bases and J by 4 bases; unmatched bases: 4. TCRdb's copy holds only in-frame clones and misses some; the assay was immunoSEQ multiplex PCR. The sample holds around 100,000 clones, 95% seen once. The chain is built from TRBV7-9 and TRBJ2-2; 7 bases fit TRBD1. The material sequenced was T cells isolated from PBMCs. The origin of this receptor is a human donor in good health. CDR3 in DNA: TGTGCCAGCAGCCGACAGGGTGGCACCGGGGAGCTGTTTTTT. It specifies CASSRQGGTGELFF.